The entry below gives a single T cell receptor (beta chain) sequence along with its context. TCRdb keeps only in-frame clones here, not all; method: immunoSEQ multiplex PCR. The sample records about 36,000 clones, 65% to 80% being singletons. The sample comes from a study of blood T cell repertoires in COVID-19. Trimming left V 5 bases short and J 3 bases short, with 11 bases between. The germline V gene encodes CDR1 MNHEY and CDR2 SMNVEV (reference sequence). The CDR3 is made up of 13 amino acids. The receptor was isolated from a man aged 55 to 70 with active COVID-19. This rearrangement joins TRBV27 to TRBJ2-7, with a possible D match to TRBD1 (5 bases). Specimen: peripheral blood. The CDR3 loop is CASSLAQGYEQYF. The DNA for the CDR3 is TGTGCCAGCAGTCTCGCTCAGGGCTACGAGCAGTACTTC.